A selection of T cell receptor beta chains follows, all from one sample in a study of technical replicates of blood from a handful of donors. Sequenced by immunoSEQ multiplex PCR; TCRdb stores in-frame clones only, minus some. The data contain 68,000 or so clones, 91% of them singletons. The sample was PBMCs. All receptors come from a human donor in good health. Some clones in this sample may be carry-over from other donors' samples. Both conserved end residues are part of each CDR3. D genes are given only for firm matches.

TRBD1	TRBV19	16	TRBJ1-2	CASSIYGTGPNYGYTF
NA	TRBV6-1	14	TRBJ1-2	CASSIEAGGYGYTF
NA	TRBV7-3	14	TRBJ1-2	CASSYGPGEGAVTF
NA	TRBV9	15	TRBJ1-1	CASSVAGRGNTEAFF
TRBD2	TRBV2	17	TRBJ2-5	CASSEATSGGVLETQYF
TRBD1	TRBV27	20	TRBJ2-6	CASSFRQGALVDSGANVLTF
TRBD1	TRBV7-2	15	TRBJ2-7	CASSLAGQGSYEQYF
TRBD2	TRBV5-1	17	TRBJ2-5	CASSPSTLAGGPETQYF
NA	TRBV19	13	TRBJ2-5	CASSIFAEETQYF
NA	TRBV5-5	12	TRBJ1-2	CASSFSGYGYTF
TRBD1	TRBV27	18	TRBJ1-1	CASSPPPRTGTTDLEAFF
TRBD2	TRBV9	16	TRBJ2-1	CASSVVAGSSYNEQFF
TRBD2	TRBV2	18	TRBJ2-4	CASSPPPGIAGPGDIQYF
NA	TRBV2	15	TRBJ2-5	CASSVDSGPQETQYF
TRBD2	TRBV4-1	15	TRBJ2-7	CASSQDLASGYEQYF
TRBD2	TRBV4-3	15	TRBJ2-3	CASSQDVGGAATQYF
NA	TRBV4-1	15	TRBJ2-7	CASSQATGAAGEQYF
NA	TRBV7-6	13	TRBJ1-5	CASSASRDQPQHF
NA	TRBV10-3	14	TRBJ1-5	CAISPDRSGQPQHF
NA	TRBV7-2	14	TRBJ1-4	CASSPRRTNEKLFF
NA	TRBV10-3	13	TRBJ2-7	CATKGQGTYEQYF
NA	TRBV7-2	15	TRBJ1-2	CASSLVSGSQDGYTF
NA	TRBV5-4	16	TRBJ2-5	CASSQTRLVSGETQYF
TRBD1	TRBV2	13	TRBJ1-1	CASKNRGNTEAFF
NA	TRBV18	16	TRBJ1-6	CASSPAEGSYNSPLHF
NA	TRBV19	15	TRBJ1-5	CASSIVGGSNQPQHF
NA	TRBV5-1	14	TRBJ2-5	CASSLFGQGETQYF
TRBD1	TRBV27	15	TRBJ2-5	CASRLTGGTRRTQYF
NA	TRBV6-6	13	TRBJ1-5	CASGTPGGQPQHF
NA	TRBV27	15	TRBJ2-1	CASSRRTGEANEQFF
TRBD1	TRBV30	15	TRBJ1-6	CAWRLPGQGRSPLHF
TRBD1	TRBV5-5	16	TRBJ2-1	CASSSLYGTGGNEQFF
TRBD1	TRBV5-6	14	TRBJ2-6	CASSPETGRNVLTF
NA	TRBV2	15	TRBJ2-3	CASSEYVARANTQYF
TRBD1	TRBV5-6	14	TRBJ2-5	CASSSNYRGETQYF
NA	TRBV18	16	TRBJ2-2	CASSLPSRRNTGELFF
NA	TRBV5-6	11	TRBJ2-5	CASSKQGTQYF
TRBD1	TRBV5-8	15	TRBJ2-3	CASSLGQGSTDTQYF
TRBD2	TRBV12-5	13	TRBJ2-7	CASRTAGAYEQYF
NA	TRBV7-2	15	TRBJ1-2	CASSPGEGPNYGYTF
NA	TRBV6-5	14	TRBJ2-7	CASSYSRTPYEQYF
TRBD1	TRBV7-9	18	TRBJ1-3	CASSTLFGQGAHGNTIYF
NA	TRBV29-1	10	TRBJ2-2	CSVRTGELFF
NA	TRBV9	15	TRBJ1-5	CASSKGQISNQPQHF
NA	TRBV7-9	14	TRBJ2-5	CASSLPYSGETQYF
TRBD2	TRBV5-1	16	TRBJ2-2	CASSSETSGPSGELFF
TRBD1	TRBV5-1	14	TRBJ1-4	CASSYDRGGEKLFF
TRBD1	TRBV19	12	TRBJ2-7	CAAGTGDYEQYF
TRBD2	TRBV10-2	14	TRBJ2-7	CASSTGLGAREQYF
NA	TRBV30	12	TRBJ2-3	CAWSVISVTQYF
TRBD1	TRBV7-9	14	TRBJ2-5	CASSHRDRAETQYF
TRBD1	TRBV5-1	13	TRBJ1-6	CASSLGTGSPLHF
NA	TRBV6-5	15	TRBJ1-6	CASGDRSIMFSPLHF